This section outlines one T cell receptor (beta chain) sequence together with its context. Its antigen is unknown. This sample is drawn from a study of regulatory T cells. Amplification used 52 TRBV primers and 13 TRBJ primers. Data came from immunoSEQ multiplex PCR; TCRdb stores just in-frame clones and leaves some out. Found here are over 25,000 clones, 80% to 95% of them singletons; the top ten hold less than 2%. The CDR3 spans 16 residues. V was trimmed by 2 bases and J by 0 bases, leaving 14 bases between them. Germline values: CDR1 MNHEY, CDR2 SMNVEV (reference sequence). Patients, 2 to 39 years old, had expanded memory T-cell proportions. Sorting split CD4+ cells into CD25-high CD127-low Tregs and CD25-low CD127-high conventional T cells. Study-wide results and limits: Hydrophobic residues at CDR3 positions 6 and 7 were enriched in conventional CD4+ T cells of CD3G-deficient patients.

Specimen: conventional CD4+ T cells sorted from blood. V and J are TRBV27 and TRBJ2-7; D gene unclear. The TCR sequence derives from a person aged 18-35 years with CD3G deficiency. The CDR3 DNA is TGTGCCAGCAGTTTAGGTGGTGGCCGGCCCTCCTACGAGCAGTACTTC. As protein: CASSLGGGRPSYEQYF.